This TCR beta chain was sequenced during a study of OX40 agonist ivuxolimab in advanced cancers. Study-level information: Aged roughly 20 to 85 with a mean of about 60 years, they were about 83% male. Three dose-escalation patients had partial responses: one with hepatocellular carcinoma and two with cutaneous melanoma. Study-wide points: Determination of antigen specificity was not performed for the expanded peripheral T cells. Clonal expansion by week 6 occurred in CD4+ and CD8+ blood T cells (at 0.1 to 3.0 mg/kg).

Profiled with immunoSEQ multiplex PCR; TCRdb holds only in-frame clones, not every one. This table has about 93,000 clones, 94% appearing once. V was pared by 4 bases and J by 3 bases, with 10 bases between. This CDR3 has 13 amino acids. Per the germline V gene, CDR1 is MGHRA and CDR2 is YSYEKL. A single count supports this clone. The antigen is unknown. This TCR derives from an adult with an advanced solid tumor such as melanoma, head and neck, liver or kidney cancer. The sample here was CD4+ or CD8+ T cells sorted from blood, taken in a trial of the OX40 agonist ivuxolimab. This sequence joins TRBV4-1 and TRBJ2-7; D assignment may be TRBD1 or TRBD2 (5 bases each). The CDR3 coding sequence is TGCGCCAGCAGCCTGGGACCTGACTACGAGCAGTACTTC. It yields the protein CASSLGPDYEQYF.